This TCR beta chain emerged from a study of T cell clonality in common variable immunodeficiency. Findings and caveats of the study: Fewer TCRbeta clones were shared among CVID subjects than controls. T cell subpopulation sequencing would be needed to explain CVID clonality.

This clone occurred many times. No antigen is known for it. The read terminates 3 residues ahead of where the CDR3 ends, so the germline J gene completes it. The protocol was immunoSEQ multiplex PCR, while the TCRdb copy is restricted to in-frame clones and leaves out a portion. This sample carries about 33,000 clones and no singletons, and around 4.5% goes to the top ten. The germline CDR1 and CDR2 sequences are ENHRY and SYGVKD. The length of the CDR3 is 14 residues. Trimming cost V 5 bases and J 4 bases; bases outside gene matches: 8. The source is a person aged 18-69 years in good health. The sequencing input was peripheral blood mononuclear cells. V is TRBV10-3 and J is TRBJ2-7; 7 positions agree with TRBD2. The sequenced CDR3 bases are TGTGCCATCAGTCCGCGACTAGCAGTTTACGAG. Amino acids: CAISPRLAVYE. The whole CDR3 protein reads CAISPRLAVYEQYF.